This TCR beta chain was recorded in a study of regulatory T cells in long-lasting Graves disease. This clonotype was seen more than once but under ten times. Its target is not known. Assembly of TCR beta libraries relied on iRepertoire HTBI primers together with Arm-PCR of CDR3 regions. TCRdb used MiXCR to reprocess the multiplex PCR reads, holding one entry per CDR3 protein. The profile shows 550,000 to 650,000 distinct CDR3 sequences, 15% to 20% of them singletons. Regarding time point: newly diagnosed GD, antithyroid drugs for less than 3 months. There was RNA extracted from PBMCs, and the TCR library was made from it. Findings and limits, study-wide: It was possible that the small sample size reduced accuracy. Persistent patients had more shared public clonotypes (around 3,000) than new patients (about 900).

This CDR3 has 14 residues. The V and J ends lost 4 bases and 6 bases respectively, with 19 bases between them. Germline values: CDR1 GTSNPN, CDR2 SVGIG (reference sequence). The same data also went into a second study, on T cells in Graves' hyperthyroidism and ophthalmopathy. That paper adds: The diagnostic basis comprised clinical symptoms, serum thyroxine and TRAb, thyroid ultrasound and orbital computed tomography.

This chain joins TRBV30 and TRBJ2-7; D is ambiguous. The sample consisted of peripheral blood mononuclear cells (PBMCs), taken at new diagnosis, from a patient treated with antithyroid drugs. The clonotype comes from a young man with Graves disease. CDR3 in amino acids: CAWKGLGVVGEQYF. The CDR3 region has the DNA TGTGCCTGGAAAGGTCTTGGGGTAGTCGGCGAGCAGTACTTC. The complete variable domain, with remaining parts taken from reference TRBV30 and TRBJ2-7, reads SQTIHQWPATLVQPVGSPLSLECTVEGTSNPNLYWYRQAAGRGLQLLFYSVGIGQISSEVPQNLSASRPQDRQFILSSKKLLLSDSGFYLCAWKGLGVVGEQYFGPGTRLTVT.